This is a list of T cell receptor beta chains from one sample in a study of beta chain features in type 1 diabetes. Profiling relied on immunoSEQ multiplex PCR, and the TCRdb table lists in-frame clones only, not all of them. The sample shows roughly 230,000 clones, roughly a tenth of them seen only once. Sequenced material: naive CD4+ T cells from blood. Source of these receptors: a man between 25 and 39 years old with type 1 diabetes. Each CDR3 is given with its conserved first and last residue. Each record gives: V gene, clone size, J gene, CDR3 protein. Some rows have no size entry. The others give once, few or many, or a class for an expanded clone.

v_gene: TRBV7-2
abundance: few
j_gene: TRBJ2-1
CDR3aa: CASSLELGAGNEQFF

v_gene: TRBV5-1
abundance: few
j_gene: TRBJ2-1
CDR3aa: CASSLDRMQTYNEQFF

v_gene: TRBV5-6
abundance: few
j_gene: TRBJ1-1
CDR3aa: CASSLNPTSTEAFF

v_gene: TRBV5-1
abundance: few
j_gene: TRBJ2-4
CDR3aa: CASSVGMAGGAVQYF

v_gene: TRBV2
abundance: NA
j_gene: TRBJ2-5
CDR3aa: CASSELPETQYF

v_gene: TRBV7-9
abundance: NA
j_gene: TRBJ1-1
CDR3aa: CASSPHLDGGLEAFF

v_gene: TRBV7-9
abundance: few
j_gene: TRBJ1-5
CDR3aa: CASSFEGGGNQPQHF

v_gene: TRBV18
abundance: NA
j_gene: TRBJ2-5
CDR3aa: CASSPQQETQYF

v_gene: TRBV9
abundance: few
j_gene: TRBJ1-3
CDR3aa: CASSTGHSLSGNTIYF

v_gene: TRBV27
abundance: NA
j_gene: TRBJ1-2
CDR3aa: CASSFQGEGYTF

v_gene: TRBV6-5
abundance: few
j_gene: TRBJ2-2
CDR3aa: CASRKQGAKELFF

v_gene: TRBV13
abundance: NA
j_gene: TRBJ2-1
CDR3aa: CASSPRRFDNEQFF

v_gene: TRBV5-1
abundance: NA
j_gene: TRBJ2-3
CDR3aa: CASSGGLAGSTDTQYF

v_gene: TRBV11-2
abundance: NA
j_gene: TRBJ1-2
CDR3aa: CASSLDVQGAYGYTF

v_gene: TRBV7-2
abundance: NA
j_gene: TRBJ1-5
CDR3aa: CASSLSSGNQPQHF

v_gene: TRBV5-1
abundance: few
j_gene: TRBJ1-6
CDR3aa: CASSLAEAARGSPLHF

v_gene: TRBV7-6
abundance: few
j_gene: TRBJ2-1
CDR3aa: CASSPGRFSNEQFF

v_gene: TRBV7-9
abundance: few
j_gene: TRBJ2-2
CDR3aa: CASSFTPGLDTGELFF

v_gene: TRBV4-2
abundance: NA
j_gene: TRBJ1-2
CDR3aa: CASSQDPIGGNGYTF

v_gene: TRBV18
abundance: NA
j_gene: TRBJ2-7
CDR3aa: CASSPHSGGYYEQYF

v_gene: TRBV9
abundance: NA
j_gene: TRBJ2-7
CDR3aa: CASSVGTGTLGNEQYF

v_gene: TRBV5-1
abundance: few
j_gene: TRBJ1-6
CDR3aa: CASREPGANALHF

v_gene: TRBV30
abundance: NA
j_gene: TRBJ2-1
CDR3aa: CAWSESSYNEQFF

v_gene: TRBV5-1
abundance: NA
j_gene: TRBJ2-7
CDR3aa: CASSLGLGDIFEQYF

v_gene: TRBV28
abundance: few
j_gene: TRBJ1-5
CDR3aa: CASSLTGSGGQPQHF